The rows below give T cell receptor beta chains drawn from one sample of a study of T cells in Graves' hyperthyroidism and ophthalmopathy. Using its own MiXCR run on the multiplex PCR reads, TCRdb lists one record per CDR3 protein. The table records over 700,000 distinct CDR3 sequences, 38% of them present only once. The source material was blood. The source of these receptors is a man between 18 and 35 years old with Graves' hyperthyroidism. CDR3s include the opening cysteine and the closing phenylalanine or tryptophan. The order of the fields is J gene, clone size, D gene, V gene, CDR3 protein, CDR3 DNA. The D gene is left open where the match is weak. The size entry is marked missing in some rows and otherwise reads once, few, many or a size class.

j_gene: TRBJ2-5; abundance: few; d_gene: NA; v_gene: TRBV29-1; CDR3aa: CSQAGSETQYF; CDR3nt: TGCAGCCAGGCAGGGAGCGAGACCCAGTACTTC
j_gene: TRBJ1-5; abundance: NA; d_gene: NA; v_gene: TRBV25-1; CDR3aa: CASPTGANQPQHF; CDR3nt: TGTGCCAGTCCGACGGGAGCCAATCAGCCCCAGCATTTT
j_gene: TRBJ1-1; abundance: few; d_gene: NA; v_gene: TRBV7-9; CDR3aa: CASSLEGVRNTEAFF; CDR3nt: TGTGCCAGCAGCTTAGAGGGGGTCCGAAACACTGAAGCTTTCTTT
j_gene: TRBJ1-1; abundance: NA; d_gene: NA; v_gene: TRBV5-1; CDR3aa: CASSLGSGGDTEAFF; CDR3nt: TGCGCCAGCAGCTTGGGGTCGGGGGGAGACACTGAAGCTTTCTTT
j_gene: TRBJ1-2; abundance: many; d_gene: TRBD1; v_gene: TRBV7-9; CDR3aa: CASSLTGGGYTF; CDR3nt: TGTGCCAGCAGCTTGACAGGGGGTGGCTACACCTTC
j_gene: TRBJ2-7; abundance: NA; d_gene: NA; v_gene: TRBV6-2/TRBV6-3; CDR3aa: CASTTPTGSLSYEQYF; CDR3nt: TGTGCCAGCACAACCCCTACCGGGTCGCTCTCCTACGAGCAGTACTTC
j_gene: TRBJ2-3; abundance: NA; d_gene: NA; v_gene: TRBV7-9; CDR3aa: CASSFIGSWLDTQYF; CDR3nt: TGTGCCAGCAGCTTCATCGGGTCCTGGCTAGATACGCAGTATTTT
j_gene: TRBJ1-2; abundance: many; d_gene: NA; v_gene: TRBV10-3; CDR3aa: CASRQRNYGYTF; CDR3nt: TGTGCCAGCAGACAGCGAAACTATGGCTACACCTTC
j_gene: TRBJ1-4; abundance: NA; d_gene: TRBD1; v_gene: TRBV7-2; CDR3aa: CASSPRTGVSEKLFF; CDR3nt: TGTGCCAGCAGCCCTCGGACAGGGGTTTCCGAAAAACTGTTTTTT
j_gene: TRBJ2-7; abundance: many; d_gene: NA; v_gene: TRBV7-9; CDR3aa: CASSLAGIPYEQYF; CDR3nt: TGTGCCAGCAGCTTAGCGGGGATCCCCTACGAGCAGTACTTC
j_gene: TRBJ2-7; abundance: few; d_gene: NA; v_gene: TRBV2; CDR3aa: CASNPGTFFYEQYF; CDR3nt: TGTGCCAGCAATCCCGGGACATTTTTTTACGAGCAGTACTTC
j_gene: TRBJ1-1; abundance: NA; d_gene: NA; v_gene: TRBV29-1; CDR3aa: CSVEDTVLAEAFF; CDR3nt: TGCAGCGTTGAAGACACAGTGTTGGCTGAAGCTTTCTTT
j_gene: TRBJ2-5; abundance: few; d_gene: NA; v_gene: TRBV7-8; CDR3aa: CASSFPRLRQETQYF; CDR3nt: TGTGCCAGCAGCTTTCCAAGACTAAGACAAGAGACCCAGTACTTC